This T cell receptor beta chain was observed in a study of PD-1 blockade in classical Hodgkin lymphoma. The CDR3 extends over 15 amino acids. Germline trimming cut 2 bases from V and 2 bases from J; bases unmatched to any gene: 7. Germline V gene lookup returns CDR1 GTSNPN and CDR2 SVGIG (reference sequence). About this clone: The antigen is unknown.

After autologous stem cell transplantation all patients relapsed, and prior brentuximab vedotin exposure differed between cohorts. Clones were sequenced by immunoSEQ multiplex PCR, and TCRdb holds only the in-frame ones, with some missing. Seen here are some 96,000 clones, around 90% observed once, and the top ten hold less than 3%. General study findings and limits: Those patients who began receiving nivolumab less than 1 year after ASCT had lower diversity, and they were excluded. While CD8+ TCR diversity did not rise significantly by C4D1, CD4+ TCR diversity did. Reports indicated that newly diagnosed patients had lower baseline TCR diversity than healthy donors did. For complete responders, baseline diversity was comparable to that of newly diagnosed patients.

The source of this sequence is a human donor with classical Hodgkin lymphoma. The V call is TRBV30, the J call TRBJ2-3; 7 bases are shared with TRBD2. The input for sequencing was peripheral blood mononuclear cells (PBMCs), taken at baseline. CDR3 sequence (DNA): TGTGCCTGGAGTCTTCGGACTAGATCCACAGATACGCAGTATTTT. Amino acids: CAWSLRTRSTDTQYF.